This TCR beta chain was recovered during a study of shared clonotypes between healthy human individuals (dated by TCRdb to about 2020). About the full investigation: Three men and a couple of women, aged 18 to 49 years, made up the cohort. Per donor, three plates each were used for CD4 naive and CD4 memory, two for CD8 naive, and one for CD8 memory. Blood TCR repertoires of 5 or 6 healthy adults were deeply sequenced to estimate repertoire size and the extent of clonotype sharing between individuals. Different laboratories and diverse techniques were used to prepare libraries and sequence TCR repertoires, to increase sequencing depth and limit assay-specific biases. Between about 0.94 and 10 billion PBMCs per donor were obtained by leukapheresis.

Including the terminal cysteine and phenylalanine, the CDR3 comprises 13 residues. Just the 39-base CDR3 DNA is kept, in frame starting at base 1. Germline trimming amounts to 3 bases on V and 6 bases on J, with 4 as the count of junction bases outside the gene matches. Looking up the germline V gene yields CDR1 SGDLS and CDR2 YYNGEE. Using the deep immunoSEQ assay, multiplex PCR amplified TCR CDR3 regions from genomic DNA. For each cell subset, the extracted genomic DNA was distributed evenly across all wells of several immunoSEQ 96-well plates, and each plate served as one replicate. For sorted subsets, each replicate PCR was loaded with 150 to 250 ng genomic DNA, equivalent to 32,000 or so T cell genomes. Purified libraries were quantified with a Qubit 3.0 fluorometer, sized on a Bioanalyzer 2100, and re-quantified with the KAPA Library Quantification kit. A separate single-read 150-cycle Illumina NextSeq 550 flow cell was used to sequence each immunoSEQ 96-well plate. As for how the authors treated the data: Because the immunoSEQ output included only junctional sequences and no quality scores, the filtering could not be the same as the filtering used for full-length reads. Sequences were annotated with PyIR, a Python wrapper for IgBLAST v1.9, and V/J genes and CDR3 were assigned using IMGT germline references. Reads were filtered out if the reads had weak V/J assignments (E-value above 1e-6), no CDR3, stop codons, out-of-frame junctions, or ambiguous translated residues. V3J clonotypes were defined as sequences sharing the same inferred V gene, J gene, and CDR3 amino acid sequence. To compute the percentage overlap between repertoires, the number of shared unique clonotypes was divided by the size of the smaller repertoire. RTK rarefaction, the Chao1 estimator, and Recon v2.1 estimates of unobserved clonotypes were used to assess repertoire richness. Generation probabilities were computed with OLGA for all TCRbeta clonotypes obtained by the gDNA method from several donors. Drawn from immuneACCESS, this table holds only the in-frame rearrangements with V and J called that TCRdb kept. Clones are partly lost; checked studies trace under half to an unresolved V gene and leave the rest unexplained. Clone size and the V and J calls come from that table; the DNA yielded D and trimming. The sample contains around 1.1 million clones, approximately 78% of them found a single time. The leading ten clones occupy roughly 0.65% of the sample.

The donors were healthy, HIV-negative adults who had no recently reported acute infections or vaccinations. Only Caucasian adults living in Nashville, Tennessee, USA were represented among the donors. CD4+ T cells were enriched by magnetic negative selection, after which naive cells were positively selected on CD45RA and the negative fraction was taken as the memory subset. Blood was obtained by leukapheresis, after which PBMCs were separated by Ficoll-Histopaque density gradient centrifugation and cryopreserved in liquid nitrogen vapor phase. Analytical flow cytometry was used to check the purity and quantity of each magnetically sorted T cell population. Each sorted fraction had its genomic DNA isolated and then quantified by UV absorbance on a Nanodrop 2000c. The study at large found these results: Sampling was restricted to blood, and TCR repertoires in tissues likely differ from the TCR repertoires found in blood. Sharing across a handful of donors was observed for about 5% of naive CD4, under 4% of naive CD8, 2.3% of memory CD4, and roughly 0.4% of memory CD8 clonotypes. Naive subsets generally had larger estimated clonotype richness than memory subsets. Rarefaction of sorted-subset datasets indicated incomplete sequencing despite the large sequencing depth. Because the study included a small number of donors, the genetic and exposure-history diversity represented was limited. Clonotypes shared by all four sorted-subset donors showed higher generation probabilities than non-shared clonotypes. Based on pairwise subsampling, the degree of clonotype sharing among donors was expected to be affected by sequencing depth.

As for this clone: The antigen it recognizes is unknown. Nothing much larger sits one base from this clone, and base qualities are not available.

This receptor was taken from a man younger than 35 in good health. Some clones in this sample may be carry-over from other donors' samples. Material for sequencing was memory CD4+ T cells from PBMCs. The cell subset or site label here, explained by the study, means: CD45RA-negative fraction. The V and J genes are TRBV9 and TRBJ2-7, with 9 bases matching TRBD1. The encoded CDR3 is CASSAGQGFEQYF. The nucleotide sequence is TGTGCCAGCAGCGCGGGACAGGGTTTCGAGCAGTACTTC.